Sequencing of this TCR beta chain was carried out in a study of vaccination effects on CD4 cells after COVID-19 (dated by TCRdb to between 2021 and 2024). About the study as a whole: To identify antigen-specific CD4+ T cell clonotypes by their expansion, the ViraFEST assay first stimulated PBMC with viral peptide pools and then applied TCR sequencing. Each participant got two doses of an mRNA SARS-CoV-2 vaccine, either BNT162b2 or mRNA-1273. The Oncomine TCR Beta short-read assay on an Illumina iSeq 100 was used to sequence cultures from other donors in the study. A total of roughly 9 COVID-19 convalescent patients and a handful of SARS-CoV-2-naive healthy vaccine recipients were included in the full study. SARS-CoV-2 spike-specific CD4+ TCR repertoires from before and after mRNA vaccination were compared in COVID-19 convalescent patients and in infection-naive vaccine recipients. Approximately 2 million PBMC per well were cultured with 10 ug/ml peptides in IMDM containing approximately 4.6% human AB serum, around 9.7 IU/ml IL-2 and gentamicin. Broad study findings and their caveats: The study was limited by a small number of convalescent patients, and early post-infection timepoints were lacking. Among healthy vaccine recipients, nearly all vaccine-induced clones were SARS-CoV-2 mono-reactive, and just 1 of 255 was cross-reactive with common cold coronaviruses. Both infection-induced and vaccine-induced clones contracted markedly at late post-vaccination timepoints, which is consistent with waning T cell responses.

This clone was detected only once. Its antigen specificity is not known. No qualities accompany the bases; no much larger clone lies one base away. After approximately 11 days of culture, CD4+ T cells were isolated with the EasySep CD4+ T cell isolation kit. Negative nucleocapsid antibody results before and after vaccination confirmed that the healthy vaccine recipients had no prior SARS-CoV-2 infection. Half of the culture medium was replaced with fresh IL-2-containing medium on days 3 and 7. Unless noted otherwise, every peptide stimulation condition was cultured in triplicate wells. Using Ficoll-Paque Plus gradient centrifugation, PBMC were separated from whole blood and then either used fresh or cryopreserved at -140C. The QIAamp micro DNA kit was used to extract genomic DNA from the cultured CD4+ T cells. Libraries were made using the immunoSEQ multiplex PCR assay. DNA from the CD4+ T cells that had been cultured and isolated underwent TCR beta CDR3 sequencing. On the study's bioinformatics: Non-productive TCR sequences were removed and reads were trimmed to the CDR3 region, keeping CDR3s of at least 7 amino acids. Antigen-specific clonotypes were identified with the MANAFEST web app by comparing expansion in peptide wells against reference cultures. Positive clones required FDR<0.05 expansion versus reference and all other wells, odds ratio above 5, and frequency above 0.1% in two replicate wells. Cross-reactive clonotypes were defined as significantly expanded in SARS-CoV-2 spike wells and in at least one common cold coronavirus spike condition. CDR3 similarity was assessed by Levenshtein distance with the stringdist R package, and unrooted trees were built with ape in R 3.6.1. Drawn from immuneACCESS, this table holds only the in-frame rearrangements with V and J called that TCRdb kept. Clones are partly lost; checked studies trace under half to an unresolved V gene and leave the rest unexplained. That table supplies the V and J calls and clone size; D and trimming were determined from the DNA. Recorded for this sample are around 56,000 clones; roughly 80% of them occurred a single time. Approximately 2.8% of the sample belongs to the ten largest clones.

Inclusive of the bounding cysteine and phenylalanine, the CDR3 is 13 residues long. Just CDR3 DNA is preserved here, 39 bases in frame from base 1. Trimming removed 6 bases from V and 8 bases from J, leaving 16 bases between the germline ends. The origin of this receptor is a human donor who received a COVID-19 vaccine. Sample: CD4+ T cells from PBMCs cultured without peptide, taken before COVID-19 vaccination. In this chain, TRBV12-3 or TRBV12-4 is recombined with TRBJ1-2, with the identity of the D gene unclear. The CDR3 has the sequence CASRNMDVGGYTF. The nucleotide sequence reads TGTGCCAGCAGGAACATGGATGTCGGGGGCTACACCTTC.